This T cell receptor beta chain was found in a study of shared clonotypes between healthy human individuals (dated by TCRdb to 2019 to 2021). Describing the broader study: A couple of women and a few men aged 18 to 49 years were included in the cohort. For each donor, three plates each were used for CD4 naive and CD4 memory, two plates were used for CD8 naive, and one plate was used for CD8 memory. To estimate repertoire size and how much clonotype sharing occurs between individuals, the study deeply sequenced the blood TCR repertoires of five or six healthy adults. To increase sequencing depth and limit assay-specific biases, TCR repertoire library preparation and sequencing were carried out by different laboratories using diverse techniques. Per donor, leukapheresis produced somewhere between about 0.9 and 9.5 billion PBMCs.

CDR1 and CDR2, per the germline V gene, are MDHEN and SYDVKM. V is reduced by 2 bases and J by 7 bases, leaving a spacing of 18 bases between them. The CDR3 spans 15 residues, from the cysteine through the phenylalanine. Left in the record is the CDR3 DNA by itself, 45 bases read in frame from the first base. The paper's findings and limits, for the study overall: Compared with non-shared clonotypes, clonotypes shared by all four sorted-subset donors had higher generation probabilities. Because the study included only a small number of donors, the genetic and exposure-history diversity represented was limited. Only blood was sampled, and tissue TCR repertoires likely differ from those in blood. Rarefaction of sorted-subset datasets indicated incomplete sequencing despite the large sequencing depth. About 5% of naive CD4, roughly 3.5% of naive CD8, approximately 2% of memory CD4, and approximately 0.39% of memory CD8 clonotypes were shared across several donors. Larger estimated clonotype richness was generally found for naive subsets than for memory subsets. Based on pairwise subsampling, the degree of clonotype sharing among donors was expected to be affected by sequencing depth.

In its sample, this clone was seen once. The antigen this receptor binds is unknown. Base qualities are not provided; no much larger clone lies one nucleotide away. TCR CDR3 regions were amplified from genomic DNA by multiplex PCR using the deep immunoSEQ assay. For each cell subset, the extracted genomic DNA was distributed evenly across all wells of several immunoSEQ 96-well plates, and each plate served as one replicate. Each replicate PCR for sorted subsets received roughly 0.2 ug genomic DNA, equal to 30,000 or so T cell genomes. Purified libraries were measured with a Qubit 3.0 fluorometer, size-checked on a Bioanalyzer 2100, and measured again with the KAPA Library Quantification kit. A separate single-read 150-cycle Illumina NextSeq 550 flow cell was used to sequence each immunoSEQ 96-well plate. Under the source paper's analysis protocol: Because the immunoSEQ output held only junctional sequences and lacked quality scores, the filtering could not match the filtering applied to full-length reads. To assign V/J genes and CDR3, sequences were annotated using PyIR, a Python wrapper for IgBLAST v1.9, with IMGT germline references. Reads were filtered out if the reads had weak V/J assignments (E-value above 1e-6), no CDR3, stop codons, out-of-frame junctions, or ambiguous translated residues. A V3J clonotype was defined by an identical inferred V gene, J gene, and CDR3 amino acid sequence. To compute the percentage overlap between repertoires, the number of shared unique clonotypes was divided by the size of the smaller repertoire. Repertoire richness was assessed with RTK rarefaction, the Chao1 estimator, and Recon v2.1 estimates of unobserved clonotypes. Generation probabilities were computed with OLGA for all TCRbeta clonotypes obtained by the gDNA method from four donors. TCRdb carries this immuneACCESS record with in-frame sequences only. Its versions omit some clonotypes, under half of them owing to an unresolved V gene in the studies checked, with the rest unexplained. V and J calls plus clone size are reproduced from that table; the DNA served to infer D and trimming. The sample table contains roughly 1,100,000 clones; only one count was recorded for approximately 68% of them. About 1.5% of the sample is held by the ten biggest clonotypes.

Donors were healthy HIV-negative adults with no recently reported acute infections or vaccinations. All donors were Caucasian adults living in Nashville, Tennessee, USA. CD4+ T cells were enriched by magnetic negative selection; naive cells were then positively selected on CD45RA, and the negative fraction formed the memory subset. Blood was collected by leukapheresis, and PBMCs were isolated by Ficoll-Histopaque density gradient centrifugation and then cryopreserved in liquid nitrogen vapor phase. Analytical flow cytometry was used to check the purity and quantity of each magnetically sorted T cell population. Genomic DNA was isolated from every sorted fraction and measured by UV absorbance on a Nanodrop 2000c.

The chain employs TRBV28 and TRBJ2-7; the D call could be TRBD1 or TRBD2, with each sharing 5 bases. Sequencing was performed on memory CD4+ T cells sorted from blood. In light of the paper, this sample's cell subset or site label describes: CD45RA-negative fraction. This clonotype originated in a man aged 18 to 29 in good health. The CDR3 corresponds to CASSLSVGRVSEQYF. The sequenced DNA: TGTGCCAGCAGTTTAAGTGTGGGGCGGGTGAGTGAGCAGTACTTC. Reference TRBV28 and TRBJ2-7 genes cover what lies past the CDR3, so the full variable domain is DVKVTQSSRYLVKRTGEKVFLECVQDMDHENMFWYRQDPGLGLRLIYFSYDVKMKEKGDIPEGYSVSREKKERFSLILESASTNQTSMYLCASSLSVGRVSEQYFGPGTRLTVT.